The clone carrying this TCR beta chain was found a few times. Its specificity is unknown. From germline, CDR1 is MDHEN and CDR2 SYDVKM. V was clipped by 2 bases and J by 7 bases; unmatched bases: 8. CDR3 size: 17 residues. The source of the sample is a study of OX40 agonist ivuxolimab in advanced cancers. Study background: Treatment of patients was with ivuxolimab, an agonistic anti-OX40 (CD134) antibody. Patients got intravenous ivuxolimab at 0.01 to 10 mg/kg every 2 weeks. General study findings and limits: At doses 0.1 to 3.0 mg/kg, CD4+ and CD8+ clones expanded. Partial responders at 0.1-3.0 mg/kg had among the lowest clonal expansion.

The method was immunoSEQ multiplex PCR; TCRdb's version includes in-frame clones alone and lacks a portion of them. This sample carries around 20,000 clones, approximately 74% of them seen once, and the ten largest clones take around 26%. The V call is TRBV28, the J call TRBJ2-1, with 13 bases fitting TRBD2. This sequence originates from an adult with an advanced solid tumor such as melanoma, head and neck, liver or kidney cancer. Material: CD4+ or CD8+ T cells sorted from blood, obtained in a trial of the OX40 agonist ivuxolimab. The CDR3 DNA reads TGTGCCAGCAGTTTAGGACTAGCGGGGGAGCGGGGGAATGAGCAGTTCTTC. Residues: CASSLGLAGERGNEQFF.